Shown below are 11 T cell receptor beta chains from a single sample sequenced in a study of T cells in Graves' hyperthyroidism and ophthalmopathy. From RNA transcripts, TCR beta CDR3 regions were amplified. The HTBI primer set drove a first-round RT-PCR of the TCR CDR3. One entry per CDR3 protein results from TCRdb running MiXCR on the multiplex PCR reads. The table shows a few hundred thousand distinct CDR3 sequences, with about 15% occurring only once. Sequencing was carried out using blood. The source is a woman under 40 with Graves' ophthalmopathy.

Turning to this clonotype: This may arise from a read error, as a much more abundant clone is one base away. V usage is TRBV6-2 or TRBV6-3 and J usage is TRBJ1-1; the D is unclear. There are 14 residues in the CDR3. The germline V gene encodes CDR1 MNHEY and CDR2 SVGEGT. The CDR3 region is CASSYPSLYTEGFF. CDR3 sequence (DNA): TGTGCCAGCAGTTACCCCAGCCTTTACACTGAAGGTTTCTTT.

This clonotype was seen a few times. This rearrangement joins TRBV15 to TRBJ2-5; the D call may be TRBD1 or TRBD2 (5 bases each). From germline, CDR1 is LNHNV and CDR2 YYDKDF (reference sequence). The length of the CDR3 is 16 residues. V lost 0 bases to trimming and J lost 4 bases, with 15 bases between them. The CDR3 DNA follows: TGTGCCACCAGCAGAGACCGGGGCATCCTAGCAGAGACCCAGTACTTC. This codes for CATSRDRGILAETQYF.

This clonotype was counted ten times or more. The V gene is TRBV7-9, the J gene TRBJ2-3; 11 bases fit TRBD2. CDR1 and CDR2 (germline): SEHNR, FQNEAQ (reference sequence). The CDR3 has 17 amino acids. The junction had 3 bases not matched to a gene; V was cut back by 1 base and J by 0 bases. The CDR3 DNA is TGTGCCAGCAGCTTAGGACTAGCGGGGAGAAGCACAGATACGCAGTATTTT. This sequence encodes CASSLGLAGRSTDTQYF.

This clonotype has a count of ten or more. The V and J genes are TRBV3-1 and TRBJ2-7; 11 bases are shared with TRBD2. The CDR3 loop spans 13 amino acids. Trimming at V came to 4 bases and at J to 6 bases, leaving 2 bases not matched to a gene. Germline values: CDR1 LGHDT, CDR2 YNNKEL (reference sequence). The DNA for the CDR3 is TGTGCCAGCAGCCCCGGGACTAGCGGCGAGCAGTACTTC. It encodes CASSPGTSGEQYF.

This clonotype was seen at least ten times. V usage is TRBV13 and J usage is TRBJ2-7; D call uncertain. V lost 4 bases and J 1 base, leaving 5 bases between the germline ends. The CDR3 extends over 12 amino acids. CDR1 PRHDT and CDR2 FYEKMQ come from the germline V gene (reference sequence). The CDR3 protein is CASSYSSYEQYF. Written as DNA, the CDR3 is TGTGCCAGCAGCTACAGTTCCTACGAGCAGTACTTC.

The chain is built from TRBV29-1 and TRBJ2-1; TRBD1 might be the D (5 bases). CDR1 SQVTM and CDR2 ANQGSEA come from the germline V gene. The CDR3 is 13 amino acids. V was cut by 3 bases and J by 5 bases, with 11 bases left in between. The DNA of the CDR3 is TGCAGCGTTGACTGGAACAGGAACAATGAGCAGTTCTTC. It yields the protein CSVDWNRNNEQFF.

This clonotype was seen ten or more times. The J gene is TRBJ2-1, the V gene TRBV5-1, with 11 bases matching TRBD2. With 0 bases clipped from V and 0 bases from J, the junction kept 5 bases outside the gene matches. Looked up from germline, CDR1 is SGHRS and CDR2 is YFSETQ. This CDR3 has 18 amino acids. CDR3: CASSLGLGLAVSYNEQFF. CDR3 in DNA: TGCGCCAGCAGCTTGGGTCTGGGACTAGCGGTCTCCTACAATGAGCAGTTCTTC.

This clonotype was recorded many times. This chain joins TRBV24-1 and TRBJ1-2, with D possibly TRBD1 on 6 matching bases. Germline V CDR1 and CDR2: KGHDR, SFDVKD. V lost 3 bases, J lost 4 bases, and 11 bases lay in between. The CDR3 consists of 14 residues. The CDR3 here is CATSDLRTVYGYTF. In DNA, the CDR3 is TGTGCCACCAGTGATCTCCGGACAGTCTATGGCTACACCTTC.

The CDR3 protein is CATSREASVAGLVEQFF. DNA for the CDR3: TGTGCCACCAGCAGAGAAGCAAGTGTGGCAGGTTTGGTCGAGCAGTTCTTC. The chain links TRBV15 to TRBJ2-1; unclear D gene. The germline gives CDR1 LNHNV, CDR2 YYDKDF (reference sequence). The CDR3 has 17 residues. Trimming pared 0 bases from V and 10 bases from J, leaving 22 bases between.

The table lists this clonotype with many counts. This sequence joins TRBV3-1 and TRBJ1-1; TRBD1 might be the D (6 bases). V was trimmed by 3 bases and J by 4 bases, leaving 18 bases between them. Germline V gives CDR1 LGHDT, CDR2 YNNKEL (reference sequence). The length of the CDR3 is 16 residues. The chain's CDR3 is CASSHPQGRGGTEAFF. Here the CDR3 DNA reads TGTGCCAGCAGCCACCCACAGGGCCGCGGGGGCACTGAAGCTTTCTTT.

The sample holds many counts of this clonotype. The genes are TRBV29-1 and TRBJ2-5; 10 bases are shared with TRBD2. The trim removed 8 bases at V and 5 bases at J, leaving 11 bases unmatched. The CDR3 runs 14 residues. Germline lookup yields CDR1 SQVTM and CDR2 ANQGSEA. CDR3 residues: CSSKRGGLLETQYF. DNA for the CDR3: TGCAGCTCGAAGCGGGGGGGCCTATTGGAGACCCAGTACTTC.